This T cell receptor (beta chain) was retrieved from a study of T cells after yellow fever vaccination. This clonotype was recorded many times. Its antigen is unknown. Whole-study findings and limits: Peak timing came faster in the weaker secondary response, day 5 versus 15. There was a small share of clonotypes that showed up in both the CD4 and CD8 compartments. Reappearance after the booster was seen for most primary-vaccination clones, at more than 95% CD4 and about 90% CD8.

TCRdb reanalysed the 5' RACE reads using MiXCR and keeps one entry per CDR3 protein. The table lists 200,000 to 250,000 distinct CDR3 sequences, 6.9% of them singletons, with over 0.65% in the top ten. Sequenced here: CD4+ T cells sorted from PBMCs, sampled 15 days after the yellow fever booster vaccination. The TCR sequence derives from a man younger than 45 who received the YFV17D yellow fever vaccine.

The CDR3 region is CSVGTSGNEQFF. The CDR3 bases are TGCAGCGTAGGGACTAGTGGTAATGAGCAGTTCTTC. V usage is TRBV29-1 and J usage is TRBJ2-1; 8 positions match TRBD2. From germline, CDR1 is SQVTM and CDR2 ANQGSEA. V dropped 6 bases and J dropped 7; count of bases not matched to a gene: 5. The CDR3 covers 12 residues.